This is a list of T cell receptor beta chains from one sample in a study of cytomegalovirus exposure and HLA in healthy donors. Profiled with immunoSEQ multiplex PCR; TCRdb holds only in-frame clones, not every one. The sample has about 140,000 clones, about 78% seen once. Sample: PBMCs. The receptors were sampled from a man aged 18 to 29 in good health and CMV-seronegative. Both conserved end residues are part of each CDR3. Fields, in order: V gene, D gene, clone size, J gene, CDR3 protein, CDR3 DNA. A D gene is named only where the DNA matches it firmly. The size field is filled for only some rows; it gives once, few, many or a size class.

v_gene: TRBV29-1
d_gene: -
abundance: -
j_gene: TRBJ1-3
CDR3aa: CSAASGGALGNTIYF
CDR3nt: TGCAGCGCAGCGTCCGGGGGGGCGCTTGGAAACACCATATATTTT

v_gene: TRBV6-6
d_gene: TRBD2
abundance: -
j_gene: TRBJ2-7
CDR3aa: CASSYFTSGPSYEQYF
CDR3nt: TGTGCCAGCAGTTACTTCACTAGCGGACCATCCTACGAGCAGTACTTC

v_gene: TRBV5-1
d_gene: TRBD1
abundance: -
j_gene: TRBJ2-5
CDR3aa: CASSHGDREGETQYF
CDR3nt: TGCGCCAGCAGCCATGGGGACAGGGAGGGAGAGACCCAGTACTTC

v_gene: TRBV7-3
d_gene: TRBD2
abundance: few
j_gene: TRBJ2-1
CDR3aa: CASSDLGAGVSEQFF
CDR3nt: TGTGCCAGCAGCGACCTTGGGGCGGGAGTGAGTGAGCAGTTCTTC

v_gene: TRBV6-1
d_gene: TRBD1
abundance: once
j_gene: TRBJ2-3
CDR3aa: CASSEAWTGEYRYF
CDR3nt: TGTGCCAGCAGTGAAGCTTGGACAGGAGAATACAGGTATTTT

v_gene: TRBV7-9
d_gene: TRBD2
abundance: -
j_gene: TRBJ2-1
CDR3aa: CASSLGTGTSGKLQFF
CDR3nt: TGTGCCAGCAGTCTAGGGACCGGGACTAGCGGGAAGCTTCAGTTCTTC

v_gene: TRBV30
d_gene: TRBD1
abundance: -
j_gene: TRBJ1-2
CDR3aa: CAWSVDFRTGRGDYGYTF
CDR3nt: TGTGCCTGGAGTGTTGATTTCCGGACAGGGAGGGGGGACTATGGCTACACCTTC

v_gene: TRBV27
d_gene: TRBD1
abundance: -
j_gene: TRBJ2-7
CDR3aa: CASSSRTGTYEQYF
CDR3nt: TGTGCCAGCAGTTCTCGGACAGGAACCTACGAGCAGTACTTC

v_gene: TRBV6-6
d_gene: TRBD1
abundance: -
j_gene: TRBJ1-2
CDR3aa: CASRERTGDGYTF
CDR3nt: TGTGCCAGCAGAGAACGGACAGGGGATGGCTACACCTTC

v_gene: TRBV28
d_gene: -
abundance: -
j_gene: TRBJ2-7
CDR3aa: CASSFPQGGFGYEQYF
CDR3nt: TGTGCCAGCAGTTTTCCACAGGGGGGGTTCGGGTACGAGCAGTACTTC

v_gene: TRBV6-5
d_gene: -
abundance: few
j_gene: TRBJ1-1
CDR3aa: CASSRTREVAFF
CDR3nt: TGTGCCAGCAGTAGAACGAGGGAGGTAGCTTTCTTT

v_gene: TRBV7-3
d_gene: TRBD2
abundance: -
j_gene: TRBJ2-5
CDR3aa: CASSSGLAGASETQYF
CDR3nt: TGTGCCAGCAGCTCTGGACTAGCGGGAGCCTCCGAGACCCAGTACTTC

v_gene: TRBV19
d_gene: TRBD2
abundance: -
j_gene: TRBJ2-5
CDR3aa: CASSKLFLAGQETQYF
CDR3nt: TGTGCCAGTAGTAAATTGTTCCTAGCGGGGCAAGAGACCCAGTACTTC

v_gene: TRBV19
d_gene: -
abundance: -
j_gene: TRBJ1-3
CDR3aa: CASTAIGAGAGNTIYF
CDR3nt: TGTGCCAGTACCGCAATTGGCGCGGGGGCTGGAAACACCATATATTTT

v_gene: TRBV19
d_gene: TRBD1
abundance: once
j_gene: TRBJ1-2
CDR3aa: CASSATGPFNYGYTF
CDR3nt: TGTGCCAGTAGTGCGACAGGGCCATTTAACTATGGCTACACCTTC

v_gene: TRBV20-1
d_gene: -
abundance: -
j_gene: TRBJ2-5
CDR3aa: CSARLLETQYF
CDR3nt: TGCAGTGCTAGACTTCTAGAGACCCAGTACTTC

v_gene: TRBV13
d_gene: TRBD1
abundance: -
j_gene: TRBJ2-3
CDR3aa: CASSPSTGDTDTQYF
CDR3nt: TGTGCCAGCAGCCCATCGACAGGGGACACAGATACGCAGTATTTT

v_gene: TRBV5-6
d_gene: TRBD2
abundance: -
j_gene: TRBJ2-7
CDR3aa: CASSRTSGGGRYEQYF
CDR3nt: TGTGCCAGCAGCCGGACTAGCGGGGGGGGCCGCTACGAGCAGTACTTC

v_gene: TRBV10-3
d_gene: -
abundance: -
j_gene: TRBJ2-7
CDR3aa: CAISEVGGGSPYEQYF
CDR3nt: TGTGCCATCAGTGAAGTGGGGGGGGGCTCCCCCTACGAGCAGTACTTC

v_gene: TRBV28
d_gene: TRBD1
abundance: -
j_gene: TRBJ1-5
CDR3aa: CASSFDRGVYQPQHF
CDR3nt: TGTGCCAGCAGTTTCGACAGGGGGGTTTATCAGCCCCAGCATTTT

v_gene: TRBV15
d_gene: -
abundance: -
j_gene: TRBJ1-6
CDR3aa: CATSRPRTVEISPLHF
CDR3nt: TGTGCCACCAGCAGACCGCGGACAGTAGAGATTTCACCCCTCCACTTT

v_gene: TRBV6-6
d_gene: TRBD1
abundance: -
j_gene: TRBJ1-2
CDR3aa: CASSYLRDRDTF
CDR3nt: TGTGCCAGCAGTTACTTGCGGGACAGGGACACCTTC

v_gene: TRBV5-8
d_gene: -
abundance: -
j_gene: TRBJ2-1
CDR3aa: CASSLVGAGMRNEQFF
CDR3nt: TGTGCCAGCAGCTTGGTTGGGGCAGGGATGAGGAATGAGCAGTTCTTC

v_gene: TRBV27
d_gene: -
abundance: -
j_gene: TRBJ2-7
CDR3aa: CASSLIAVGGYEQYF
CDR3nt: TGTGCCAGCAGTTTGATAGCGGTGGGGGGCTACGAGCAGTACTTC

v_gene: TRBV27
d_gene: TRBD2
abundance: -
j_gene: TRBJ2-3
CDR3aa: CASSPSAGEQTDTQYF
CDR3nt: TGTGCCAGCAGTCCCTCAGCGGGAGAACAGACAGATACGCAGTATTTT

v_gene: TRBV25-1
d_gene: -
abundance: -
j_gene: TRBJ1-4
CDR3aa: CASSLPDRPNEKLFF
CDR3nt: TGTGCCAGCAGTCTCCCCGACAGGCCTAATGAAAAACTGTTTTTT

v_gene: TRBV19
d_gene: -
abundance: -
j_gene: TRBJ2-4
CDR3aa: CASSDTGRGIIAKNIQYF
CDR3nt: TGTGCCAGTAGCGATACGGGCAGGGGCATAATAGCCAAAAACATTCAGTACTTC

v_gene: TRBV14
d_gene: -
abundance: -
j_gene: TRBJ1-1
CDR3aa: CASSQGQNTEAFF
CDR3nt: TGTGCCAGCAGCCAAGGACAGAACACTGAAGCTTTCTTT

v_gene: TRBV6-6
d_gene: -
abundance: -
j_gene: TRBJ1-2
CDR3aa: CASSPGHDYGYTF
CDR3nt: TGTGCCAGCAGTCCCGGACATGACTATGGCTACACCTTC

v_gene: TRBV6-1
d_gene: TRBD1
abundance: -
j_gene: TRBJ1-6
CDR3aa: CATGRDRVNSPLHF
CDR3nt: TGTGCCACCGGACGGGACAGGGTGAATTCACCCCTCCACTTT

v_gene: TRBV19
d_gene: TRBD1
abundance: -
j_gene: TRBJ2-1
CDR3aa: CASAGQGYYEQFF
CDR3nt: TGTGCCAGCGCGGGACAGGGTTATTACGAGCAGTTCTTC

v_gene: TRBV19
d_gene: TRBD1
abundance: -
j_gene: TRBJ1-5
CDR3aa: CASTPQGQGGQPQHF
CDR3nt: TGTGCCAGTACCCCACAAGGACAGGGTGGCCAGCCCCAGCATTTT

v_gene: TRBV28
d_gene: TRBD1
abundance: -
j_gene: TRBJ1-2
CDR3aa: CASRRDRGKAYGYTF
CDR3nt: TGTGCCAGCAGGCGGGACAGGGGAAAGGCCTATGGCTACACCTTC

v_gene: TRBV11-3
d_gene: TRBD1
abundance: -
j_gene: TRBJ1-2
CDR3aa: CASSLGQGPVYGYTF
CDR3nt: TGTGCCAGCAGCTTGGGACAGGGACCAGTCTATGGCTACACCTTC

v_gene: TRBV5-1
d_gene: TRBD1
abundance: few
j_gene: TRBJ2-5
CDR3aa: CASSGTARKTQYF
CDR3nt: TGCGCCAGCAGCGGGACAGCCCGCAAGACCCAGTACTTC

v_gene: TRBV6-6
d_gene: TRBD1
abundance: -
j_gene: TRBJ2-5
CDR3aa: CASSYGTGVETQYF
CDR3nt: TGTGCCAGCAGTTACGGGACAGGGGTAGAGACCCAGTACTTC

v_gene: TRBV9
d_gene: TRBD2
abundance: -
j_gene: TRBJ2-5
CDR3aa: CASSVASGGPSETQYF
CDR3nt: TGTGCCAGCAGCGTAGCTAGCGGGGGCCCCTCGGAGACCCAGTACTTC

v_gene: TRBV27
d_gene: TRBD1
abundance: -
j_gene: TRBJ2-1
CDR3aa: CASSAPGQGFNEQFF
CDR3nt: TGTGCCAGCAGTGCGCCGGGACAGGGGTTCAATGAGCAGTTCTTC

v_gene: TRBV7-8
d_gene: -
abundance: -
j_gene: TRBJ2-7
CDR3aa: CASSIDRYSYEQYF
CDR3nt: TGTGCCAGCAGCATCGACAGGTACTCCTACGAGCAGTACTTC

v_gene: TRBV28
d_gene: -
abundance: -
j_gene: TRBJ1-1
CDR3aa: CASSRSGEPGGRAFF
CDR3nt: TGTGCCAGCAGTCGCTCGGGGGAACCGGGGGGGCGGGCTTTCTTT

v_gene: TRBV30
d_gene: TRBD2
abundance: -
j_gene: TRBJ2-2
CDR3aa: CAWAGGNTGELFF
CDR3nt: TGTGCCTGGGCGGGGGGAAACACCGGGGAGCTGTTTTTT

v_gene: TRBV5-5
d_gene: -
abundance: -
j_gene: TRBJ1-2
CDR3aa: CASSLEAYGYTF
CDR3nt: TGTGCCAGCAGCTTAGAGGCGTATGGCTACACCTTC

v_gene: TRBV5-1
d_gene: -
abundance: -
j_gene: TRBJ2-7
CDR3aa: CASSRQEASSYEQYF
CDR3nt: TGCGCCAGCAGCCGACAGGAAGCAAGCTCCTACGAGCAGTACTTC

v_gene: TRBV6-5
d_gene: -
abundance: -
j_gene: TRBJ2-7
CDR3aa: CASSYGGFAQYF
CDR3nt: TGTGCCAGCAGTTATGGGGGCTTCGCGCAGTACTTC

v_gene: TRBV7-3
d_gene: TRBD1
abundance: -
j_gene: TRBJ1-4
CDR3aa: CASSLTGGADEKLFF
CDR3nt: TGTGCCAGCAGCCTTACAGGGGGCGCCGATGAAAAACTGTTTTTT

v_gene: TRBV6-1
d_gene: TRBD2
abundance: few
j_gene: TRBJ2-1
CDR3aa: CASSELAGEWDEQFF
CDR3nt: TGTGCCAGCAGTGAACTAGCGGGAGAGTGGGATGAGCAGTTCTTC

v_gene: TRBV5-1
d_gene: TRBD2
abundance: once
j_gene: TRBJ2-1
CDR3aa: CASSLVYSTSGSYEQFF
CDR3nt: TGCGCCAGCAGCTTGGTCTATTCGACTAGCGGGAGCTATGAGCAGTTCTTC

v_gene: TRBV30
d_gene: -
abundance: few
j_gene: TRBJ1-1
CDR3aa: CAWSKQGNTEAFF
CDR3nt: TGTGCCTGGAGCAAACAGGGCAACACTGAAGCTTTCTTT

v_gene: TRBV10-3
d_gene: TRBD2
abundance: -
j_gene: TRBJ2-1
CDR3aa: CAISESSGSRGQFF
CDR3nt: TGTGCCATCAGTGAGTCTAGCGGGAGTCGAGGGCAGTTCTTC

v_gene: TRBV9
d_gene: TRBD1
abundance: -
j_gene: TRBJ2-7
CDR3aa: CASSRSSGQASYEQYF
CDR3nt: TGTGCCAGCAGCCGGTCGAGTGGACAGGCTTCCTACGAGCAGTACTTC

v_gene: TRBV7-9
d_gene: TRBD2
abundance: -
j_gene: TRBJ2-5
CDR3aa: CASSVSGGKETQYF
CDR3nt: TGTGCCAGCAGCGTAAGCGGGGGGAAAGAGACCCAGTACTTC

v_gene: TRBV5-1
d_gene: TRBD2
abundance: -
j_gene: TRBJ2-7
CDR3aa: CASSLAGLAARSYEQYF
CDR3nt: TGCGCCAGCAGCTTGGCCGGACTAGCGGCCAGATCCTACGAGCAGTACTTC

v_gene: TRBV9
d_gene: -
abundance: -
j_gene: TRBJ2-1
CDR3aa: CASSVAQDSFYNEQFF
CDR3nt: TGTGCCAGCAGCGTAGCTCAGGACAGTTTCTACAATGAGCAGTTCTTC

v_gene: TRBV5-1
d_gene: -
abundance: -
j_gene: TRBJ2-5
CDR3aa: CASSFEETQYF
CDR3nt: TGCGCCAGCAGCTTCGAAGAGACCCAGTACTTC